This TCR beta chain was identified in a study of blood T cell repertoires in COVID-19 (dated by TCRdb to about 2020). About the full investigation: Samples from collaborators originated in the United States, Italy and Spain and spanned both the acute and convalescent phases of COVID-19. The material from the prospective study consisted of cDNA or gDNA derived from T cells, B-cell-depleted T cells, or PBMCs. Where available, HLA class I and class II types were taken from metadata supplied by the sample provider and were not determined by assay-based typing. Deeply sampled blood TCRbeta repertoires from subjects exposed to, actively infected with, or recovered from COVID-19 were included in the dataset. The samples were drawn from the first 160 participants of the ongoing ImmuneRACE study and from more than 1,000 subjects provided by 6 global collaborators. Sample metadata almost always included a de-identified subject ID, COVID-19 status, age in years and sex. The repertoires were made available in a free public database intended to serve as a resource for research on the immune response to SARS-CoV-2.

Remarks on this clone: This receptor's antigen is unknown. Nothing much larger sits one base from this clone, and base qualities are not available.

The collaborating institutions used their own protocols to collect whole blood in K2EDTA tubes. For TCRbeta analysis, collaborator samples were shipped as frozen whole blood, as isolated PBMCs, or as DNA extracted from either sample type. TCRbeta CDR3 regions were amplified from genomic DNA using the immunoSEQ Assay, a bias-controlled multiplex PCR. Turning to the authors' computational methods: The number of nucleated cells in each sample was estimated by amplification of reference gene primers within the assay. To quantify the absolute abundance of each unique TCRbeta CDR3 rearrangement, sequence reads were collapsed and filtered. Productive Simpson clonality was computed per sample as the square root of Simpson's diversity index over productive rearrangements. TCRdb stores this immuneACCESS table with in-frame sequences only. Part of the clones is absent; in the studies checked, under half of the shortfall reflects unresolved V genes, and no reason is known for the rest. Clone size and the V and J calls come from that table; the DNA yielded D and trimming. The table for this sample lists around 68,000 clones; around 86% of them were counted only once. The ten largest clones take up roughly 2.9% of the sample.

General study outcomes and caveats: The amount of clinical and demographic metadata varied by source and participant and was provided uncurated.

Sequencing input: peripheral blood. This clonotype originated in an elderly man with acute or convalescent COVID-19.

The bases read TGTGCCAGCAGTGACCCGCCGGTTTCGATTTATAATTCGGATTCACCCCTCCACTTT. Translated, it reads CASSDPPVSIYNSDSPLHF. The V gene is TRBV6-4 and the J gene is TRBJ1-6; no D gene can be assigned with confidence. From cysteine to phenylalanine, the CDR3 is 19 amino acids long. Here the CDR3 DNA is all that survives: 57 bases in frame from base 1. Trimming costs V 2 bases and J 8 bases, and their ends lie 25 bases apart. In the germline V gene, CDR1 corresponds to MRHNA and CDR2 to SNTAGT.